This T cell receptor (beta chain) was recovered during a study of T cells after yellow fever vaccination. The J segment lost 1 base and the V segment lost 4 bases, leaving 3 bases of the junction unmatched. Germline CDR1 and CDR2: SQVTM and ANQGSEA. The CDR3 totals 13 residues. This clonotype was counted only a few times. Using its own MiXCR run on the 5' RACE reads, TCRdb lists one record per CDR3 protein. Of some 390,000 distinct CDR3 sequences detected, 6.2% appear once; the ten largest clones hold 15%. This clonotype was sampled from a man aged 25 to 40 who received the YFV17D yellow fever vaccine. This chain links TRBV29-1 with TRBJ2-5; 7 bases agree with TRBD1. This sample comprised PBMCs, obtained 5 days after the yellow fever booster vaccination. The CDR3, as DNA: TGCAGCGTTGTGGGACAGACCCAAGAGACCCAGTACTTC. Translated, it gives CSVVGQTQETQYF. Looking up the rest from reference TRBV29-1 and TRBJ2-5 gives the full variable domain: SAVISQKPSRDICQRGTSLTIQCQVDSQVTMMFWYRQQPGQSLTLIATANQGSEATYESGFVIDKFPISRPNLTFSTLTVSNMSPEDSSIYLCSVVGQTQETQYFGPGTRLLVL.